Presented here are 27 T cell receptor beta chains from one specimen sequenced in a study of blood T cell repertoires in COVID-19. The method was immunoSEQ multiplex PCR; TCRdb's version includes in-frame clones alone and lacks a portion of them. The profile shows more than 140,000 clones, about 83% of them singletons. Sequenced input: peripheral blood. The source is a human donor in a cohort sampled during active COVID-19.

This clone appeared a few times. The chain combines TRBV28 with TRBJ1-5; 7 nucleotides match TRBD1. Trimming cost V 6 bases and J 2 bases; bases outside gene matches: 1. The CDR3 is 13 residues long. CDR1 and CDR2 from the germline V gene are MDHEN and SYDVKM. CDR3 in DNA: TGTGCCAGCAGCGGGACAGGCAATCAGCCCCAGCATTTT. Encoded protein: CASSGTGNQPQHF.

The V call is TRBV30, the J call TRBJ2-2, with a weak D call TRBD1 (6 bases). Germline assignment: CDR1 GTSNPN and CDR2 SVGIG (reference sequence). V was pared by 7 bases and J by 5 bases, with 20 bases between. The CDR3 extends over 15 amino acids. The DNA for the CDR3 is TGTGCCTACTCAGGGGCCCAGATTATTACCGGGGAGCTGTTTTTT. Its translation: CAYSGAQIITGELFF.

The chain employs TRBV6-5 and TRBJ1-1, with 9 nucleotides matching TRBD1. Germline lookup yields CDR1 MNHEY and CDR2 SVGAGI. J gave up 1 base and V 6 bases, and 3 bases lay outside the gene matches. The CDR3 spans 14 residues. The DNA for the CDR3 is TGTGCCAGCAGCCAACAGGGGGCGAACACTGAAGCTTTCTTT. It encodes CASSQQGANTEAFF.

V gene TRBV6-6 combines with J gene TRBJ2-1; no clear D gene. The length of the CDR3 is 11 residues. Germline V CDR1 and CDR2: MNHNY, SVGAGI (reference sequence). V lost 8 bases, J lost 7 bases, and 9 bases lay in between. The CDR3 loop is CASFEENEQFF. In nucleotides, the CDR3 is TGTGCCAGCTTTGAGGAAAATGAGCAGTTCTTC.

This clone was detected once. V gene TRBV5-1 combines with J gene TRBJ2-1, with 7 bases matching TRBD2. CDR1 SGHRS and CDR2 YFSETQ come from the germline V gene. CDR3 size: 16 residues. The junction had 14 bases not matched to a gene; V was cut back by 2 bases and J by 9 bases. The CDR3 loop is CASSLSGTTDVVEQFF. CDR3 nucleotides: TGCGCCAGCAGCTTATCCGGGACTACGGACGTAGTTGAGCAGTTCTTC.

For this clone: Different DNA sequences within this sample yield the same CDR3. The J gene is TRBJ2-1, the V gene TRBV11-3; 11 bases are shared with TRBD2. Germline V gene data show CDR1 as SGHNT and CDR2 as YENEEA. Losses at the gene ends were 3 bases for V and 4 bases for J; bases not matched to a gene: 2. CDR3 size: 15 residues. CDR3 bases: TGTGCCAGCAGCTTGGGACTAGCGGCATACAATGAGCAGTTCTTC. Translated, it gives CASSLGLAAYNEQFF.

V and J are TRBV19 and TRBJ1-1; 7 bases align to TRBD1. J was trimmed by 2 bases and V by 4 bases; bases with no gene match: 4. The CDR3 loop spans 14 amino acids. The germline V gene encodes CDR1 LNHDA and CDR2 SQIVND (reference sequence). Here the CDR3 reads CASSKGQLNTEAFF. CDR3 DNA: TGTGCCAGTAGTAAGGGACAGCTAAACACTGAAGCTTTCTTT.

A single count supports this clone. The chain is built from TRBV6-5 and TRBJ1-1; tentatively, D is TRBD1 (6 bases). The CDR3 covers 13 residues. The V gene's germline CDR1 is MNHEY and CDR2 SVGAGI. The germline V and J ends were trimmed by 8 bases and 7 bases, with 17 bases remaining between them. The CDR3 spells CASRMDSRFEAFF. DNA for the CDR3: TGTGCCAGCCGGATGGACAGCCGTTTTGAAGCTTTCTTT.

Written as DNA, the CDR3 is TGTGCCAGCAGGTCTAGAATGGCGAGTACCGGGGAGCTGTTTTTT. As protein: CASRSRMASTGELFF. The chain has TRBV7-3 and TRBJ2-2; D is unclear. Germline CDR1 reads SGHTA; CDR2 reads FQGTGA. The CDR3 has 15 amino acids. V lost 6 bases, J lost 5 bases, and 16 bases lay in between.

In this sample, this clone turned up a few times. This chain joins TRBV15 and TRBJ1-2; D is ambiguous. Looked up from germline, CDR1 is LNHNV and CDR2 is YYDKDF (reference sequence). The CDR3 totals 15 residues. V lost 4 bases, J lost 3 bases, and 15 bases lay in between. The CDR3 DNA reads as TGTGCCACCAGCAAAACAACCCCCGGAGACTATGGCTACACCTTC. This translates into CATSKTTPGDYGYTF. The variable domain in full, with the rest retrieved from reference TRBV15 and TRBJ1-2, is DAMVIQNPRYQVTQFGKPVTLSCSQTLNHNVMYWYQQKSSQAPKLLFHYYDKDFNNEADTPDNFQSRRPNTSFCFLDIRSPGLGDTAMYLCATSKTTPGDYGYTFGSGTRLTVV.

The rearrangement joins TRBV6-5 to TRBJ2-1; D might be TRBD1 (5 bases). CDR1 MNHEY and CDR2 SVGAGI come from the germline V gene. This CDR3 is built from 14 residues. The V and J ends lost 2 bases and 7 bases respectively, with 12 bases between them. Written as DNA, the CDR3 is TGTGCCAGCAGTTACCGGACACCAGGGAATGAGCAGTTCTTC. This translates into CASSYRTPGNEQFF.

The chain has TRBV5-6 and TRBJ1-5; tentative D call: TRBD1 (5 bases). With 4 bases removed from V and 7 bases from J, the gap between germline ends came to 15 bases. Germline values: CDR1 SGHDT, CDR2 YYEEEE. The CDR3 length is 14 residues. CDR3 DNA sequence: TGTGCCAGCAGCCTGGGACTCCCGGGACAGCCCCAGCATTTT. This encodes CASSLGLPGQPQHF.

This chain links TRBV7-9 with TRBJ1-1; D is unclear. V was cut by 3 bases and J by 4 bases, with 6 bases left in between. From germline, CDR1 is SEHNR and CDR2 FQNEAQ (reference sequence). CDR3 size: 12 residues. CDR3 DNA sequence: TGTGCCAGCAGCTTCGAGAGCACTGAAGCTTTCTTT. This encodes CASSFESTEAFF.

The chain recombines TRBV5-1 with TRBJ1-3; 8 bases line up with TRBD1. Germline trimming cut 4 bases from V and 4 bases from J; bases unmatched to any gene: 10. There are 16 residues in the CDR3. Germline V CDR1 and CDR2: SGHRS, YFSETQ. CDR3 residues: CASSTSGGPGGNTIYF. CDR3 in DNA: TGCGCCAGCAGCACCTCAGGGGGCCCCGGAGGAAACACCATATATTTT.

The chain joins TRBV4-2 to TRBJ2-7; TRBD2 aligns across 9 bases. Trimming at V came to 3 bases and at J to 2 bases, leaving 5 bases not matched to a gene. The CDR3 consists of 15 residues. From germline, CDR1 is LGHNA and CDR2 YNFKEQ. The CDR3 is CASSQNSGSTYEQYF. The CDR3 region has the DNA TGTGCCAGCAGCCAGAATAGCGGGAGCACCTACGAGCAGTACTTC.

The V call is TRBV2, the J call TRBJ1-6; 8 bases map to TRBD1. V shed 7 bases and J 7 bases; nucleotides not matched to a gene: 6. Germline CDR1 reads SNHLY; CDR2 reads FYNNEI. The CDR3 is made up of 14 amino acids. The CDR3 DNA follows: TGTGCCAGCACCAGGACAGGGAGGAATTCACCCCTCCACTTT. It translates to CASTRTGRNSPLHF.

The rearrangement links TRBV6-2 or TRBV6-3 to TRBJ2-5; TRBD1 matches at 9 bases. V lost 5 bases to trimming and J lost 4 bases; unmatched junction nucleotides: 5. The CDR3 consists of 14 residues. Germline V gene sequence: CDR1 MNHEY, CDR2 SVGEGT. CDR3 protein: CASSTDRGGETQYF. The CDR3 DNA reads TGTGCCAGCAGTACGGACAGGGGAGGAGAGACCCAGTACTTC.

CDR3 DNA: TGTGCCATCAGCCCGGGACAGGGGGACACAGATACGCAGTATTTT. The encoded protein is CAISPGQGDTDTQYF. The chain employs TRBV10-3 and TRBJ2-3; TRBD1 matches at 11 bases. The CDR3 contains 15 residues. J lost 2 bases, V lost 6 bases, and 4 bases had no gene match. Germline V gene sequence: CDR1 ENHRY, CDR2 SYGVKD.

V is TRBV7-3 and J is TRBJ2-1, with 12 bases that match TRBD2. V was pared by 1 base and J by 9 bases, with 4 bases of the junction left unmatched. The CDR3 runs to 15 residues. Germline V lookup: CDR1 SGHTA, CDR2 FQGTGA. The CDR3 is CASSLRTSGNVEQFF. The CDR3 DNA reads TGTGCCAGCAGCTTAAGGACTAGCGGGAACGTTGAGCAGTTCTTC.

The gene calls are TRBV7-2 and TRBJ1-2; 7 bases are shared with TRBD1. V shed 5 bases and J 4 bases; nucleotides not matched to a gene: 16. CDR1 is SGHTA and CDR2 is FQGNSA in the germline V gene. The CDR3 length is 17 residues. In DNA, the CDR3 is TGTGCCAGCAGCGAGGAGGGTGGAGGGGGCGGGGCCTATGGCTACACCTTC. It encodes CASSEEGGGGGAYGYTF. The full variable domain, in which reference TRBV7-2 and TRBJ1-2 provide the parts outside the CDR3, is GAGVSQSPSNKVTEKGKDVELRCDPISGHTALYWYRQSLGQGLEFLIYFQGNSAPDKSGLPSDRFSAERTGGSVSTLTIQRTQQEDSAVYLCASSEEGGGGGAYGYTFGSGTRLTVV.

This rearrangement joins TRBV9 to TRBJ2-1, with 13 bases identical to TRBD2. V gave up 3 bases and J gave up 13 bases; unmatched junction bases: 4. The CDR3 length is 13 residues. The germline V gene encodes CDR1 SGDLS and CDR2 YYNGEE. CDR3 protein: CASSGGTSGAQFF. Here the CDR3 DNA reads TGTGCCAGCAGCGGGGGGACTAGCGGGGCCCAGTTCTTC.

The CDR3 is CASSLIPGQGLKETQYF. In DNA, the CDR3 is TGTGCCAGCAGTTTAATCCCCGGACAGGGGTTAAAAGAGACCCAGTACTTC. The rearrangement joins TRBV28 to TRBJ2-5, with TRBD1 matching 9 bases. Germline V gene lookup returns CDR1 MDHEN and CDR2 SYDVKM. CDR3 length equals 17 residues. Germline trimming cut 2 bases from V and 3 bases from J; bases unmatched to any gene: 10.

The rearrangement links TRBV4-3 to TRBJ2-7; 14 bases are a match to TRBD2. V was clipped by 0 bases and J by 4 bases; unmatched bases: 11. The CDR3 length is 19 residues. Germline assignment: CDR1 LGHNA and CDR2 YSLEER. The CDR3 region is CASSQDLPGTSGSKYEQYF. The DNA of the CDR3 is TGCGCCAGCAGCCAAGATCTTCCCGGGACTAGCGGGAGCAAGTACGAGCAGTACTTC.

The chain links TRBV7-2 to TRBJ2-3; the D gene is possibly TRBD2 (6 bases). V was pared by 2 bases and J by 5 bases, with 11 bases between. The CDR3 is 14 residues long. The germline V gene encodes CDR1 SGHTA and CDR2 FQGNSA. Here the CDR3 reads CASSLNPGGDTQYF. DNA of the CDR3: TGTGCCAGCAGCTTAAACCCCGGGGGAGATACGCAGTATTTT.

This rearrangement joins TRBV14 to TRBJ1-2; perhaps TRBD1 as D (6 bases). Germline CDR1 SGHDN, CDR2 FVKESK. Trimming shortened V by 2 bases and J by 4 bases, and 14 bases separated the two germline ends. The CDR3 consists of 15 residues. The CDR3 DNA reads TGTGCCAGCAGCCAAACACAGGGAGCCTTCTATGGCTACACCTTC. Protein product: CASSQTQGAFYGYTF.

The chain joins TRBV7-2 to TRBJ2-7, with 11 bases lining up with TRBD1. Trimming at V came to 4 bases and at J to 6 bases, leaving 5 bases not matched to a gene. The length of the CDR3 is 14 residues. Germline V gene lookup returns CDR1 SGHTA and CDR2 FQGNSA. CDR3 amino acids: CASSWDRGWSEQYF. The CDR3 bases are TGTGCCAGCAGCTGGGACAGGGGGTGGTCCGAGCAGTACTTC. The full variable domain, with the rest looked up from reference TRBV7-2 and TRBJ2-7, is GAGVSQSPSNKVTEKGKDVELRCDPISGHTALYWYRQSLGQGLEFLIYFQGNSAPDKSGLPSDRFSAERTGGSVSTLTIQRTQQEDSAVYLCASSWDRGWSEQYFGPGTRLTVT.

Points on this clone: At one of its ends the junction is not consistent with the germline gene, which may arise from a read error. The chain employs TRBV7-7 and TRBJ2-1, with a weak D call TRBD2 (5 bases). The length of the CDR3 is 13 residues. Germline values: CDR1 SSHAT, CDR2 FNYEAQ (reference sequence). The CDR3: CASSLDYNNEQFF. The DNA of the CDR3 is TGTGCTAGCAGCTTAGACTATAACAATGAGCAGTTCTTC.